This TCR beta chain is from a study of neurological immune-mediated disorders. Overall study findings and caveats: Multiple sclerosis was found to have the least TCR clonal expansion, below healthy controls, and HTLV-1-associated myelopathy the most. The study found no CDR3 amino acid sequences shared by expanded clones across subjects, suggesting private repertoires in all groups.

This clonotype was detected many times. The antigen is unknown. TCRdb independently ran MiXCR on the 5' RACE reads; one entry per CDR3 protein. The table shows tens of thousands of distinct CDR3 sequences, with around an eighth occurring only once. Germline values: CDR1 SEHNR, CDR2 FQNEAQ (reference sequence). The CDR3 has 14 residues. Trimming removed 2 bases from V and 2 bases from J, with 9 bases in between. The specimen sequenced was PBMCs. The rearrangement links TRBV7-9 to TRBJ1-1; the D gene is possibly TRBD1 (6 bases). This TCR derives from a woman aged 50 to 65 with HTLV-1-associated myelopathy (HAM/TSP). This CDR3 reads CASSLPGANTEAFF. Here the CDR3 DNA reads TGTGCCAGCAGCTTACCAGGGGCAAACACTGAAGCTTTCTTT.